These T cell receptor beta chains were read from a single sample in a study of PD-L1 blockade in urothelial cancer. Only in-frame clones appear in the TCRdb table, and some are missing; sequencing was by immunoSEQ multiplex PCR. The sample includes about 80,000 clones, approximately 90% of them seen just once. The sample in question was PBMCs, obtained around atezolizumab (anti-PD-L1) treatment. Every receptor here comes from a woman between 70 and 85 years old with urothelial cancer. Both conserved end residues are part of each CDR3. The D gene is left open where the match is weak. Size tells how often a clone was seen (once, few, many) or the class of an expanded clone, and some rows leave it out.

j_call | clone_size | v_call | d_call | cdr3_aa | cdr3_nt
TRBJ2-2 | - | TRBV19 | TRBD2 | CASSRTSGSFPGELFF | TGTGCCAGTAGTAGGACTAGCGGGAGTTTCCCCGGGGAGCTGTTTTTT
TRBJ2-7 | - | TRBV15 | TRBD2 | CATSRGGTSGSYEQYF | TGTGCCACCAGCAGAGGAGGGACTAGCGGCTCCTACGAGCAGTACTTC
TRBJ2-5 | - | TRBV11-3 | TRBD1 | CASSPQGAWETQYF | TGTGCCAGCAGCCCCCAGGGGGCTTGGGAGACCCAGTACTTC
TRBJ1-5 | - | TRBV7-2 | - | CASSQQGSNQPQHF | TGTGCCAGCAGCCAACAGGGTAGCAATCAGCCCCAGCATTTT
TRBJ2-3 | - | TRBV5-1 | TRBD2 | CASSSDSGGARVTQYF | TGCGCCAGCAGCTCCGATAGCGGGGGCGCCAGGGTTACGCAGTATTTT
TRBJ1-2 | - | TRBV10-3 | - | CAITEGRGFGYGYTF | TGTGCCATCACGGAGGGACGGGGCTTCGGCTATGGCTACACCTTC
TRBJ2-2 | - | TRBV5-6 | - | CASSAYPGHTTNTGELFF | TGTGCCAGCAGCGCCTACCCGGGACACACAACGAACACCGGGGAGCTGTTTTTT
TRBJ2-7 | - | TRBV27 | - | CASSSQNPGNEQYF | TGTGCCAGCAGTTCTCAGAACCCGGGGAACGAGCAGTACTTC
TRBJ2-2 | - | TRBV19 | TRBD1 | CASSIQGARTGELFF | TGTGCCAGTAGTATTCAGGGGGCGCGGACCGGGGAGCTGTTTTTT
TRBJ2-2 | - | TRBV5-1 | TRBD1 | CASSLDRGTGELFF | TGCGCCAGCAGCTTGGACAGGGGAACCGGGGAGCTGTTTTTT
TRBJ1-1 | few | TRBV7-9 | TRBD1 | CASSADRGDTEAFF | TGTGCCAGCAGCGCCGACAGGGGGGACACTGAAGCTTTCTTT
TRBJ1-4 | - | TRBV4-3 | TRBD1 | CASSPPNRQGREKLFF | TGCGCCAGCAGCCCCCCAAATCGACAGGGCCGGGAAAAACTGTTTTTT
TRBJ2-1 | - | TRBV10-3 | TRBD1 | CATKGQGNNPVQFF | TGTGCCACCAAGGGACAGGGAAACAACCCGGTGCAGTTCTTC
TRBJ1-4 | - | TRBV25-1 | - | CASRGDEKLFF | TGTGCCAGCAGGGGCGATGAAAAACTGTTTTTT
TRBJ2-1 | - | TRBV6-6 | TRBD2 | CASSVSGFSYNEQFF | TGTGCCAGCAGCGTTAGCGGGTTCTCCTACAATGAGCAGTTCTTC
TRBJ1-2 | - | TRBV2 | - | CASRETLRNGYTF | TGTGCCAGCAGAGAGACCCTGAGGAATGGCTACACCTTC
TRBJ2-1 | - | TRBV15 | TRBD2 | CATFAGGANEQFF | TGTGCCACCTTTGCGGGGGGGGCGAATGAGCAGTTCTTC
TRBJ2-1 | - | TRBV4-2 | TRBD2 | CASSQVTSAGDPGRDEQFF | TGTGCCAGCAGCCAAGTAACGTCCGCGGGAGACCCCGGTCGGGATGAGCAGTTCTTC
TRBJ2-3 | - | TRBV29-1 | - | CSVALADTQYF | TGCAGCGTCGCACTAGCAGATACGCAGTATTTT
TRBJ1-1 | - | TRBV4-1 | - | CASSLDRNTEAFF | TGCGCCAGCAGCCTAGACCGGAACACTGAAGCTTTCTTT
TRBJ1-3 | - | TRBV5-1 | - | CASSLVGQGNTIYF | TGCGCCAGCAGCTTGGTGGGGCAGGGAAACACCATATATTTT
TRBJ2-5 | - | TRBV5-1 | - | CASSRTTGEETQYF | TGCGCCAGCAGCCGAACAACAGGAGAAGAGACCCAGTACTTC
TRBJ2-5 | - | TRBV27 | - | CASSPGELVSETQYF | TGTGCCAGCAGTCCCGGGGAGCTGGTCAGTGAGACCCAGTACTTC
TRBJ2-1 | few | TRBV7-6 | - | CASSFTLEGNEQFF | TGTGCCAGCAGCTTTACTCTAGAGGGCAATGAGCAGTTCTTC
TRBJ1-2 | - | TRBV2 | - | CASRVRLTGYGYTF | TGTGCCAGCAGAGTACGGCTCACCGGGTATGGCTACACCTTC
TRBJ2-2 | - | TRBV5-1 | TRBD2 | CASSAGTSRTGELFF | TGCGCCAGCAGTGCCGGGACTAGCCGCACCGGGGAGCTGTTTTTT
TRBJ2-2 | - | TRBV5-1 | - | CASSSLSGWTGELFF | TGCGCCAGCAGCTCCCTCTCAGGGTGGACCGGGGAGCTGTTTTTT